Presented here are 26 T cell receptor beta chains from one specimen sequenced in a study of T cell repertoires in aging, cancer and after chemotherapy. TRB rearrangements spanning V, D and J were amplified using mixed TRB-A/B primers. TCRdb independently ran MiXCR on the multiplex PCR reads; one entry per CDR3 protein. The table has 4,000 to 5,500 distinct CDR3 sequences, 30% to 35% seen once; the top ten hold around 14%. Peripheral blood genomic DNA, not sorted cells or RNA, was the template. Sequenced input: blood. The receptors were sampled from a human donor with a blood cancer.

This sequence joins TRBV6-5 and TRBJ2-7; 8 positions agree with TRBD2. V dropped 6 bases and J dropped 0; count of bases not matched to a gene: 7. Germline lookup yields CDR1 MNHEY and CDR2 SVGAGI. This CDR3 spans 15 amino acids. The CDR3 region has the DNA TGTGCCAGCAGCCTCACTAGCGGCAGCTCCTACGAGCAGTACTTC. It specifies CASSLTSGSSYEQYF.

The V and J genes are TRBV18 and TRBJ2-1, with 11 bases identical to TRBD1. CDR3 length equals 15 residues. CDR1 and CDR2 (germline): KGHSH, LQKENI. V lost 4 bases to trimming and J lost 2 bases; unmatched junction nucleotides: 1. The chain's CDR3 is CASSRDRGAYNEQFF. In nucleotides, the CDR3 is TGTGCCAGCTCACGGGACAGGGGGGCCTACAATGAGCAGTTCTTC.

Notes on this clonotype: A read error may explain this, as a much larger clone is one base away. This rearrangement joins TRBV27 to TRBJ2-1; 7 bases line up with TRBD2. CDR3 length: 16 residues. With V trimmed by 7 bases and J by 1 base, 10 bases remained unmatched. Germline V gene sequence: CDR1 MNHEY, CDR2 SMNVEV (reference sequence). DNA of the CDR3: TGTGCCAGCATCGAGATGGGGGGGGGTTCCTACAATGAGCAGTTCTTC. It is translated as CASIEMGGGSYNEQFF.

The chain is built from TRBV28 and TRBJ1-5, with D perhaps TRBD1 (5 bases). CDR3 length: 15 residues. V gave up 10 bases and J gave up 8 bases, with 24 bases separating them. The germline gives CDR1 MDHEN, CDR2 SYDVKM. The CDR3 DNA reads as TGTGCCACCAGACAAGTTCTGGGATTGGACAAGCCCCAGCATTTT. Translation gives CATRQVLGLDKPQHF.

This clonotype was counted a few times. The genes are TRBV5-6 and TRBJ2-7; D is undetermined. Deletions cut 0 bases from V and 3 bases from J, with 19 bases between. CDR3 size: 17 residues. The germline CDR1 and CDR2 sequences are SGHDT and YYEEEE. The CDR3 nucleotides are TGTGCCAGCAGCTTGGCCGAATCCTCAGGACGTATCTACGAGCAGTACTTC. As protein: CASSLAESSGRIYEQYF.

The V gene is TRBV5-1, the J gene TRBJ1-2; D remains ambiguous. Trimming took 4 bases from V and 1 from J, leaving 11 bases between them. This CDR3 is built from 14 residues. CDR1 is SGHRS, CDR2 YFSETQ, per germline. DNA of the CDR3: TGCGCCAGCAGCCTGCTCGGGCTTAACTATGGCTACACCTTC. The encoded protein is CASSLLGLNYGYTF.

V gene TRBV18 combines with J gene TRBJ1-6, with D uncertain. Deletions cut 0 bases from V and 4 bases from J, with 7 bases between. The CDR3 spans 15 residues. Germline V CDR1 and CDR2: KGHSH, LQKENI. The CDR3 region has the DNA TGTGCCAGCTCACCACCCCGGGGTTATAATTCACCCCTCCACTTT. Residues: CASSPPRGYNSPLHF.

This clonotype has just a few counts. This chain links TRBV5-4 with TRBJ1-2, with D perhaps matching TRBD1 (5 bases). Germline values: CDR1 SGHNT, CDR2 YYREEE (reference sequence). The V end lost 4 bases, the J end lost 4 bases, and 17 bases lay between the germline ends. The CDR3 has 15 amino acids. Here the CDR3 reads CASSPFRGGIYGYTF. Written as DNA, the CDR3 is TGTGCCAGCAGCCCTTTCCGCGGGGGAATCTATGGCTACACCTTC.

This clonotype appeared a few times. This sequence joins TRBV27 and TRBJ2-1, with 14 bases that match TRBD2. J gave up 3 bases and V 7 bases, and 2 bases lay outside the gene matches. Germline V CDR1 and CDR2: MNHEY, SMNVEV (reference sequence). CDR3 size: 15 residues. The CDR3 region has the DNA TGTGCCAGCAACGGACTAGCGGGGGGCTACAATGAGCAGTTCTTC. Amino acids: CASNGLAGGYNEQFF.

Remarks on this clonotype: The junction and the germline gene differ at one end; a read error may be behind it. The chain employs TRBV6-6 and TRBJ2-2, with a weak D call TRBD1 (6 bases). There are 16 residues in the CDR3. The germline gives CDR1 MNHNY, CDR2 SVGAGI (reference sequence). The DNA for the CDR3 is TGTGCCAGCAGGCCCGGGACAAAGGCGAACAACGGGGAGCTGTTTTTT. Protein product: CASRPGTKANNGELFF.

This clonotype has just a few counts. This chain links TRBV6-6 with TRBJ1-5; D is uncertain. The CDR3 consists of 13 residues. Per the germline V gene, CDR1 is MNHNY and CDR2 is SVGAGI (reference sequence). The V end was cut by 5 bases, the J end by 4 bases, with 9 bases between. The CDR3 region has the DNA TGTGCCAGCAGTAGGACGGAGAATCAGCCCCAGCATTTT. The encoded protein is CASSRTENQPQHF.

The chain carries TRBV27 and TRBJ1-4; maybe TRBD1 (6 bases). The V gene lost 8 bases and the J gene lost 5 bases, with 15 bases spanning the gap. The CDR3 contains 14 residues. Germline CDR1 and CDR2: MNHEY and SMNVEV (reference sequence). The CDR3: CASGSGQGNEKLFF. The CDR3 bases are TGTGCCAGCGGATCCGGGCAGGGGAATGAAAAACTGTTTTTT.

The J gene is TRBJ1-2, the V gene TRBV4-1; TRBD1 matches 7 bases. Trimming removed 3 bases from V and 6 bases from J; junction bases left unmatched: 4. Germline lookup yields CDR1 MGHRA and CDR2 YSYEKL. The CDR3 has 13 amino acids. CDR3 bases: TGCGCCAGCAGCCAGAGACAGGGAGATGGCTACACCTTC. Encoded protein: CASSQRQGDGYTF.

The V and J genes are TRBV19 and TRBJ2-7; D remains ambiguous. This CDR3 is 17 amino acids long. Germline V CDR1 and CDR2: LNHDA, SQIVND (reference sequence). The V end lost 2 bases, the J end lost 3 bases, and 20 bases lay between the germline ends. CDR3 in amino acids: CASSIHLGQAANYEQYF. As DNA, the CDR3 is TGTGCCAGTAGTATACATCTTGGGCAGGCGGCGAACTACGAGCAGTACTTC.

The CDR3: CASSSGTLGNEQFF. DNA of the CDR3: TGTGCCAGCAGTTCTGGGACATTAGGCAATGAGCAGTTCTTC. The genes are TRBV5-4 and TRBJ2-1, with D possibly TRBD1 on 6 matching bases. V was shortened by 5 bases and J by 6 bases, with 15 bases between the two germline ends. The CDR3 has 14 amino acids. Germline lookup yields CDR1 SGHNT and CDR2 YYREEE (reference sequence).

By share of the sample, this clonotype is medium-sized. The chain combines TRBV29-1 with TRBJ1-1; D unclear. Trimming cost V 7 bases and J 1 base, with 13 bases left between them. This CDR3 contains 13 residues. Germline CDR1 reads SQVTM; CDR2 reads ANQGSEA. The CDR3 nucleotides are TGCAGCGCTGGAACAGCGGAGAACACTGAAGCTTTCTTT. Amino acid sequence: CSAGTAENTEAFF.

A note on this clonotype: One junction end disagrees with the germline gene, perhaps due to a read error. The chain carries TRBV27 and TRBJ2-3; 7 bases match TRBD2. Germline V gene data show CDR1 as MNHEY and CDR2 as SMNVEV (reference sequence). CDR3 size: 16 residues. In DNA, the CDR3 is TGTACCAGCAGTTACTCCCTAGCGGAATACACAGATACGCAGTATTTT. Protein product: CTSSYSLAEYTDTQYF.

J is TRBJ1-2 and V is TRBV5-6; 9 bases line up with TRBD1. V lost 3 bases to trimming and J lost 6 bases; unmatched junction nucleotides: 6. The CDR3 runs 14 residues. Germline CDR1 is SGHDT and CDR2 is YYEEEE. CDR3 nucleotide sequence: TGTGCCAGCAGCTCGACGGGACAGGGTGATGGCTACACCTTC. The encoded protein is CASSSTGQGDGYTF.

This clonotype was seen just once. This chain's CDR3 is CASAPPRAGGTDTQYF. In nucleotides, the CDR3 is TGCGCCAGCGCACCTCCGAGGGCGGGGGGCACAGATACGCAGTATTTT. The rearrangement links TRBV5-1 to TRBJ2-3, with 7 bases that match TRBD2. This CDR3 spans 16 amino acids. Germline V gene sequence: CDR1 SGHRS, CDR2 YFSETQ. V gave up 7 bases and J gave up 1 base; unmatched junction bases: 12.

This clonotype was detected a few times. CDR3 sequence: CASSYSQSLYREEAFF. The DNA for the CDR3 is TGTGCCAGCAGTTACTCTCAATCTTTATATAGGGAGGAAGCTTTCTTT. V gene TRBV6-5 combines with J gene TRBJ1-1; D gene ambiguous. V was clipped by 0 bases and J by 8 bases, with 19 bases between them. The CDR3 runs to 16 residues. CDR1 MNHEY and CDR2 SVGAGI come from the germline V gene.

This clonotype is deemed large. The CDR3 region has the DNA TGCAGTGCTTTTATCCGGGACCCATCTAGCACAGATACGCAGTATTTT. It yields the protein CSAFIRDPSSTDTQYF. The chain recombines TRBV20-1 with TRBJ2-3, with D possibly being TRBD1 or TRBD2 (5 bases each). The CDR3 loop spans 16 amino acids. The germline V gene encodes CDR1 DFQATT and CDR2 SNEGSKA (reference sequence). V was cut by 5 bases and J by 0 bases, with 18 bases left in between.

By sample fraction, this clonotype is medium-sized. The rearrangement links TRBV19 to TRBJ2-1; a possible D gene is TRBD2 (5 bases). V lost 5 bases and J lost 6, with 14 bases in between. The germline V gene encodes CDR1 LNHDA and CDR2 SQIVND (reference sequence). The CDR3 totals 14 residues. Here the CDR3 reads CASSPGLKGNEQFF. The CDR3 coding sequence is TGTGCCAGTAGTCCCGGACTTAAGGGCAATGAGCAGTTCTTC.

This clonotype is deemed medium-sized. The gene calls are TRBV30 and TRBJ2-5, with 9 positions matching TRBD2. J gave up 1 base and V 1 base, and 4 bases lay outside the gene matches. Germline CDR1 GTSNPN, CDR2 SVGIG (reference sequence). The CDR3 is made up of 15 amino acids. CDR3 region: CAWSGAGGVQETQYF. The CDR3 DNA sequence: TGTGCCTGGAGTGGAGCGGGAGGCGTCCAAGAGACCCAGTACTTC.

The chain carries TRBV13 and TRBJ2-3; possibly TRBD2 for D (6 bases). The CDR3 is 15 residues long. V lost 1 base and J 4 bases, leaving 12 bases between the germline ends. Germline CDR1 is PRHDT and CDR2 is FYEKMQ (reference sequence). The CDR3 is CASSLATTGADTQYF. In DNA form, the CDR3 reads TGTGCCAGCAGCTTAGCCACAACGGGGGCAGATACGCAGTATTTT.

The chain combines TRBV7-2 with TRBJ2-7; maybe TRBD2 (5 bases). The germline V gene has CDR1 SGHTA and CDR2 FQGNSA. The CDR3 length is 14 residues. Trimming removed 1 base from V and 7 bases from J, with 14 bases in between. The CDR3 DNA reads TGTGCCAGCAGCTTAGGAGGGCCACGAGGGGAGCAGTACTTC. It is translated as CASSLGGPRGEQYF.

The V call is TRBV4-3, the J call TRBJ2-2; D call uncertain. V was trimmed by 0 bases and J by 4 bases, leaving 6 bases between them. Germline CDR1 reads LGHNA; CDR2 reads YSLEER. The CDR3 covers 14 residues. In nucleotides, the CDR3 is TGCGCCAGCAGCCAAGAATTCAGCACCGGGGAGCTGTTTTTT. The encoded protein is CASSQEFSTGELFF.